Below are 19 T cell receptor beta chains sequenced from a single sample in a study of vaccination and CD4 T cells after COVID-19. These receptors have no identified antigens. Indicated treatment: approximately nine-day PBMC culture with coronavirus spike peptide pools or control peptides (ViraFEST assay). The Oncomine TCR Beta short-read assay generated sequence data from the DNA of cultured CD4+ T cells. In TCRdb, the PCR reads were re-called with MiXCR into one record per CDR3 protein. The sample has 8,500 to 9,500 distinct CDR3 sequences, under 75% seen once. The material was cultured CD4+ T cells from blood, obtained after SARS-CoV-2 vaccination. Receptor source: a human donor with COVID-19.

CDR3 DNA: TGTGCCAGCTCAACGACAGGGGATATTGAAGAGACCCAGTACTTC. Protein sequence: CASSTTGDIEETQYF. The rearrangement joins TRBV18 to TRBJ2-5, with 8 bases fitting TRBD1. This CDR3 has 15 residues. Looked up from germline, CDR1 is KGHSH and CDR2 is LQKENI. Losses at the gene ends were 5 bases for V and 3 bases for J; bases not matched to a gene: 8.

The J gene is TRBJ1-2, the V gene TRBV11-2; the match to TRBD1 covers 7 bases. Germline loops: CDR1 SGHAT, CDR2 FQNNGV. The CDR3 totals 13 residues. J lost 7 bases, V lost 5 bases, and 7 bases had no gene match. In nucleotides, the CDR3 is TGTGCCAGCAGCCCAACAGGGGTGGGTGGCTACACCTTC. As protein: CASSPTGVGGYTF.

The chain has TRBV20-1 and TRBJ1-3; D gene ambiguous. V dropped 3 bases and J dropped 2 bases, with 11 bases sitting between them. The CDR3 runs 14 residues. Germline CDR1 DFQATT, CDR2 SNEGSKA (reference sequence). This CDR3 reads CSASWGRTGNTIYF. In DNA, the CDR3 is TGCAGTGCTAGTTGGGGTAGGACTGGAAACACCATATATTTT.

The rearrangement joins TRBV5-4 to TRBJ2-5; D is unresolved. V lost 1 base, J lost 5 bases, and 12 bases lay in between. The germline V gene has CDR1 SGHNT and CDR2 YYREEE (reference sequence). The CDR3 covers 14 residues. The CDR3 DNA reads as TGTGCCAGCAGCTTGTATACGGGTGGGGAGACCCAGTACTTC. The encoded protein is CASSLYTGGETQYF.

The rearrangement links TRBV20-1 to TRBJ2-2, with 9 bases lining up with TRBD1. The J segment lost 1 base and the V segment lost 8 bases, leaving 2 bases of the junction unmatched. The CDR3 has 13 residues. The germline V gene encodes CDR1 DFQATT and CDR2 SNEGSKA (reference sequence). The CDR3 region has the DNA TGCAGTATGGACAGGGGGAACACCGGGGAGCTGTTTTTT. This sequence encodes CSMDRGNTGELFF.

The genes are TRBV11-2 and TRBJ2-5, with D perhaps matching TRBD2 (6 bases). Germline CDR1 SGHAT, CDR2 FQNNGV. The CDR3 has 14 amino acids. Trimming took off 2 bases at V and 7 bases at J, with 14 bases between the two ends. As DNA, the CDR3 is TGTGCCAGCAGCTTATCGGGTAGCGGAGGGACCCAGTACTTC. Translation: CASSLSGSGGTQYF.

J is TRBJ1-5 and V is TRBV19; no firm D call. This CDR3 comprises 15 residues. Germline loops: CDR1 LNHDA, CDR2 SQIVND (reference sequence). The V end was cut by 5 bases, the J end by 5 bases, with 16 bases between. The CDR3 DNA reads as TGTGCCAGTAGTTCCCCAAGGAGGTCCGATCAGCCCCAGCATTTT. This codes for CASSSPRRSDQPQHF. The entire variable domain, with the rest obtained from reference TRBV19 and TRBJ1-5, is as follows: DGGITQSPKYLFRKEGQNVTLSCEQNLNHDAMYWYRQDPGQGLRLIYYSQIVNDFQKGDIAEGYSVSREKKESFPLTVTSAQKNPTAFYLCASSSPRRSDQPQHFGDGTRLSIL.

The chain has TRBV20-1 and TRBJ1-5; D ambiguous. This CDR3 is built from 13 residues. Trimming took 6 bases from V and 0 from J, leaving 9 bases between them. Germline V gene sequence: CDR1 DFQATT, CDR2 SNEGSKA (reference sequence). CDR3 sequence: CSAHLASNQPQHF. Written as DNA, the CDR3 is TGCAGTGCCCATCTCGCTAGCAATCAGCCCCAGCATTTT.

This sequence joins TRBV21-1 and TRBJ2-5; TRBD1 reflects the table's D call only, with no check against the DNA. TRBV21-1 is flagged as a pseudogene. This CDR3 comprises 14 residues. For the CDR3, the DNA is TGTGCCAGCAGCTCAAACGGGGGCCAAGAGACCCAGTACTTC. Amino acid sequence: CASSSNGGQETQYF.

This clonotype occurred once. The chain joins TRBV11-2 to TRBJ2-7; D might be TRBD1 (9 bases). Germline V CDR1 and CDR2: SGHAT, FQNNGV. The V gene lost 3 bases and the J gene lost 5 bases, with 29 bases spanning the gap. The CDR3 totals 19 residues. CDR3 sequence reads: CASSLNDVHSGTGFHEQYF. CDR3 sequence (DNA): TGTGCCAGCAGCTTGAATGATGTTCATAGCGGGACAGGGTTCCACGAGCAGTACTTC.

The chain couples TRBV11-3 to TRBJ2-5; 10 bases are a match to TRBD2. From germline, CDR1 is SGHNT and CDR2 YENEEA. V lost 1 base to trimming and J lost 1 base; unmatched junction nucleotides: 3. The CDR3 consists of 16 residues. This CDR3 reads CASSLVQRGGQETQYF. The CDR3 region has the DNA TGTGCCAGCAGCTTAGTCCAGCGGGGGGGCCAAGAGACCCAGTACTTC.

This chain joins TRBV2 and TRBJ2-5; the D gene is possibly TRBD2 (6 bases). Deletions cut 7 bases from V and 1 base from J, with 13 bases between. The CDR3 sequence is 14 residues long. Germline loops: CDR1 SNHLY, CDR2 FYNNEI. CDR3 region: CASTETSSQETQYF. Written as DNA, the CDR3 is TGTGCCAGCACTGAGACTAGTAGCCAAGAGACCCAGTACTTC.

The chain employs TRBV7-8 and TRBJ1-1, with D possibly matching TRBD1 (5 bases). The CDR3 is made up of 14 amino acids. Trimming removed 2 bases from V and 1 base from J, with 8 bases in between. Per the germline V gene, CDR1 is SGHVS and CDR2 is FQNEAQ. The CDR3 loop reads CASSLRQTNTEAFF. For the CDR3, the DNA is TGTGCCAGCAGCTTAAGACAGACGAACACTGAAGCTTTCTTT.

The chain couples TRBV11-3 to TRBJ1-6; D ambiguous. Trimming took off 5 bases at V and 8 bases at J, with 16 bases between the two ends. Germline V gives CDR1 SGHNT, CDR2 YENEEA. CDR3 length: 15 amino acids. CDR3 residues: CASSRRGSSHSPLHF. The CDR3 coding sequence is TGTGCCAGCAGCCGACGAGGGAGCAGTCATTCACCCCTCCACTTT.

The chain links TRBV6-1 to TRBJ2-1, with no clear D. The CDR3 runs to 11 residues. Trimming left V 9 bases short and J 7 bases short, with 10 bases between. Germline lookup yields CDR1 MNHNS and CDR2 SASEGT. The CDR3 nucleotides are TGTGCCAGTTGGCAGCTAAATGAGCAGTTCTTC. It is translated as CASWQLNEQFF.

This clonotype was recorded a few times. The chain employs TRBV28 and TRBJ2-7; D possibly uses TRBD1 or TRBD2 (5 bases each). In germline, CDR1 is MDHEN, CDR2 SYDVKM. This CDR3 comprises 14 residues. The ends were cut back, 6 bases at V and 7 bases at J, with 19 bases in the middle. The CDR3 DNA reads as TGTGCCAGCAGCCTCGGGACCTCAGTGGGGGAGCAGTACTTC. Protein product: CASSLGTSVGEQYF.

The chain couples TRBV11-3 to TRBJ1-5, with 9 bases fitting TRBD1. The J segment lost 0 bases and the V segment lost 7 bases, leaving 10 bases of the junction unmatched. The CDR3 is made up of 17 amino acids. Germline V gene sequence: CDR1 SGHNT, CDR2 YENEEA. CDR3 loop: CASIPTGGSYSNQPQHF. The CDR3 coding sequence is TGTGCCAGCATTCCGACAGGGGGTAGTTATAGCAATCAGCCCCAGCATTTT.

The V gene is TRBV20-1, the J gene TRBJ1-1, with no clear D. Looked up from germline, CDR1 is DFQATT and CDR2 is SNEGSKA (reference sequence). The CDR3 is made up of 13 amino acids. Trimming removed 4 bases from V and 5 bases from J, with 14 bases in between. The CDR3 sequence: CSANPTDWTEAFF. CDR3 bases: TGCAGTGCTAACCCCACAGATTGGACTGAAGCTTTCTTT.

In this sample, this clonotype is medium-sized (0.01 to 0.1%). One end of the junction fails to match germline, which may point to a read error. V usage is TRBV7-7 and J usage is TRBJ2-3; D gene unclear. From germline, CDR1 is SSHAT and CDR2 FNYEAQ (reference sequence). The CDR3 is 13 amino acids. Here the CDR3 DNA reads TGTGCTAGCAGCGTGGACGTGGGAGATACGCAGTATTTT. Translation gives CASSVDVGDTQYF.